This T cell receptor beta chain is from a study of identical twins. About this clonotype: As yet, its antigen is unknown.

The CDR3 has 13 amino acids. Looked up from germline, CDR1 is SGHTA and CDR2 is FQGTGA. Germline trimming cut 5 bases from V and 6 bases from J; bases unmatched to any gene: 5. TCRdb used MiXCR to reprocess the 5' RACE reads, holding one entry per CDR3 protein. Of about 530,000 distinct CDR3 sequences in the sample, around 22% were seen once. Each donor (without exception) was a healthy Caucasian. Study observations and caveats: Excess sharing by twins proved weaker in beta out-of-frame sequences. Analyses based on zero insertions could be partly confounded by invariant MAIT and iNKT cells. Out-of-frame alpha sequences shared by twins showed excess low generation probability.

These data were also filed under a second study, of yellow fever vaccine responses in identical twins.

The sample taken for sequencing was CD4+ T cells sorted from blood. The chain recombines TRBV7-3 with TRBJ2-3; 7 bases map to TRBD2. The source of this sequence is a woman younger than 30 in good health. The CDR3: CASSLRLADTQYF. DNA of the CDR3: TGTGCCAGCAGCCTGCGACTAGCCGATACGCAGTATTTT. Using reference TRBV7-3 and TRBJ2-3 for the parts outside the CDR3, the full variable domain is GAGVSQTPSNKVTEKGKYVELRCDPISGHTALYWYRQSLGQGPEFLIYFQGTGAADDSGLPNDRFFAVRPEGSVSTLKIQRTERGDSAVYLCASSLRLADTQYFGPGTRLTVL.